This T cell receptor beta chain was recorded in a study of blood T cell repertoires in COVID-19. The wider study: Acute and convalescent COVID-19 samples came from the United States, Italy and Spain. Sample material is recorded as cDNA or gDNA derived from T cells, B-cell-depleted T cells, or PBMCs.

In the source study's methods: Estimation of nucleated cell counts was performed using reference gene primer amplification. Generated by immunoSEQ multiplex PCR, the TCRdb table keeps only in-frame clones and is missing some. That table gives V, J and clone size, and the DNA gave D and trimming. The sample includes about 110,000 clones, roughly four fifths of them seen just once. Germline CDR1 reads SSHAT; CDR2 reads FNYEAQ (reference sequence). The CDR3 totals 15 residues. V shed 5 bases and J shed 2 bases, with 16 bases lying between them. The chain joins TRBV7-7 to TRBJ2-7; D is unclear. Sequencing was done on a sample of peripheral blood. The sequence came from a woman between 55 and 75 years old with acute or convalescent COVID-19. CDR3 nucleotide sequence: TGTGCCAGCAGCCCAGGTACCGCAGATACCTACGAGCAGTACTTC. Its translation is CASSPGTADTYEQYF.